Shown below are 3 T cell receptor beta chains from a single sample sequenced in a study of CD4 T cells in relation to SARS-CoV-2 and coronaviruses. Data came from immunoSEQ multiplex PCR; TCRdb stores just in-frame clones and leaves some out. Counted here are about 40,000 clones, roughly 80% occurring once; the ten biggest clones make up approximately 6.3%. Their antigen targets remain unknown. Sequencing was performed on naive CD4+ T cells from PBMCs, cultured in vitro. Documented subset: naive CD4+ T cells isolated by negative enrichment. Every receptor here comes from an adult with COVID-19.

This clone was seen just once. The rearrangement uses TRBV4-1 and TRBJ2-1, with a tentative D call TRBD2 (5 bases). V lost 4 bases and J lost 1, with 14 bases in between. There are 16 residues in the CDR3. The V gene's germline CDR1 is MGHRA and CDR2 YSYEKL. The CDR3 sequence: CASSRNRGLSYNEQFF. DNA for the CDR3: TGCGCCAGCAGCCGAAACAGAGGGCTTTCCTACAATGAGCAGTTCTTC.

The chain links TRBV11-3 to TRBJ2-3, with 8 bases lining up with TRBD2. The CDR3 totals 17 residues. The germline CDR1 and CDR2 sequences are SGHNT and YENEEA. With 5 bases clipped from V and 1 base from J, the junction kept 11 bases outside the gene matches. This CDR3 reads CASSLARGAGGTDTQYF. The CDR3, as DNA: TGTGCCAGCAGCCTGGCCCGCGGAGCGGGAGGCACAGATACGCAGTATTTT. Full variable domain (missing parts from reference TRBV11-3 and TRBJ2-3): EAGVVQSPRYKIIEKKQPVAFWCNPISGHNTLYWYLQNLGQGPELLIRYENEEAVDDSQLPKDRFSAERLKGVDSTLKIQPAELGDSAVYLCASSLARGAGGTDTQYFGPGTRLTVL.

The chain uses TRBV23-1 and TRBJ2-2; D unclear. TRBV23-1 is an open reading frame, and its role is uncertain. Trimming stripped 3 bases from V and 2 bases from J, with 10 bases between. CDR3 length equals 15 residues. CDR3 amino acids: CASSQVGRNTGELFF. The CDR3 DNA reads as TGCGCCAGCAGTCAGGTGGGCAGAAACACCGGGGAGCTGTTTTTT.